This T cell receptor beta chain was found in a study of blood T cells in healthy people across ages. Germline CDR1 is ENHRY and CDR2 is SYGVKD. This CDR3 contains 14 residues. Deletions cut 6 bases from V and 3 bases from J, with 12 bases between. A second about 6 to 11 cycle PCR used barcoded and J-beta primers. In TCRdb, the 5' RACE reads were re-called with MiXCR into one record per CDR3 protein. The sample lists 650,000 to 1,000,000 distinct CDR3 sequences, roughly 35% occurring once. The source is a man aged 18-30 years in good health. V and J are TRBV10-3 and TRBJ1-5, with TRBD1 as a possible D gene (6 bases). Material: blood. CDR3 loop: CAIRSDSNNQPQHF. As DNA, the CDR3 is TGTGCCATCAGATCGGACAGCAACAATCAGCCCCAGCATTTT.